This TCR beta chain was recorded in a study of early T cells in non-severe SARS-CoV-2 infection. Study as a whole: Whole-blood bulk RNA, unsorted, was sequenced, and chains were unpaired. Study observations and caveats: VDJdb-based matching was biased toward anti-spike CD8 responses and missed private and CD4 specificities.

This clonotype occurred many times. What it binds is not known. The TCR library protocol was used to attach unique molecular identifiers. These identifiers were attached to individual cDNA molecules. TCRdb re-called the 5' RACE reads with MiXCR, one entry per CDR3 protein. Seen here are tens of thousands of distinct CDR3 sequences, around 11% observed once, and the top ten hold approximately 6.4%. The CDR3 has 15 residues. Germline V CDR1 and CDR2: MNHNY, SVGAGI (reference sequence). The J segment lost 3 bases and the V segment lost 2 bases, leaving 2 bases of the junction unmatched. The TCR originated in an adult who was a healthcare worker with PCR-confirmed SARS-CoV-2 infection or an uninfected control (not recorded which). V is TRBV6-6 and J is TRBJ1-5; the match to TRBD1 covers 9 bases. The sample taken for sequencing was whole blood. The CDR3 nucleotides read TGTGCCAGCAGTTACCGGGACAGGGACAATCAGCCCCAGCATTTT. It yields the protein CASSYRDRDNQPQHF.